The entry that follows covers one TCR beta chain sequence. Via CD45RO/CCR7/CD25/CD127/CD95/CD27, cells of the CD4+ naive, central memory, regulatory and stem cell-like memory subsets were sorted. This specimen comes from a study of beta chain features in type 1 diabetes. Reverse transcription of all isolated RNA meant that expressed TCRB transcripts were sequenced. This table comes from immunoSEQ multiplex PCR, and its TCRdb copy is limited to in-frame clones, with some not included. The data contain 250,000 to 300,000 clones, under 8.5% of them singletons. The germline V and J ends were trimmed by 5 bases and 5 bases, with 15 bases remaining between them. Germline assignment: CDR1 SGHAT and CDR2 FQDESV (reference sequence). This CDR3 contains 14 residues.

The chain links TRBV11-1 to TRBJ2-5; no firm D call. The receptor was isolated from a woman aged 18-30 years in good health. The sequenced sample consisted of central memory CD4+ T cells from blood. The CDR3 sequence is CASSPSPAVETQYF. The CDR3 bases are TGTGCCAGCAGCCCAAGCCCGGCAGTGGAGACCCAGTACTTC.